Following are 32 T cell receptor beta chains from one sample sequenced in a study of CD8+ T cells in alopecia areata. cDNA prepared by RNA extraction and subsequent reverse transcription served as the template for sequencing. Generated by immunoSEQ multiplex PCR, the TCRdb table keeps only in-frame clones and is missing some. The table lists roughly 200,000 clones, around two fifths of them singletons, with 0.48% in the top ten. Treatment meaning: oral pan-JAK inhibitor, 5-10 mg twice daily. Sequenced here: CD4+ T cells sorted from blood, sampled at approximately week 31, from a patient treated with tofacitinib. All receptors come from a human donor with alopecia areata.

CDR3 nucleotides: TGTGCCAGCTCAAGGGGGCCAGCCTACGAGCAGTACTTC. Translated, it gives CASSRGPAYEQYF. The chain combines TRBV11-1 with TRBJ2-7; 7 bases are a match to TRBD1. CDR3 length: 13 amino acids. Germline CDR1 reads SGHAT; CDR2 reads FQDESV (reference sequence). V lost 8 bases, J lost 2 bases, and 6 bases stayed unmatched.

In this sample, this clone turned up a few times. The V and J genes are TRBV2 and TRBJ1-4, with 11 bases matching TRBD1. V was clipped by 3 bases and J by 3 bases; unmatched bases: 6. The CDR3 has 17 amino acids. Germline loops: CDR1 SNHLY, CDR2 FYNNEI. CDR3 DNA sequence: TGTGCCAGCAGTGATTGGACAGGGGGCACGGCTAATGAAAAACTGTTTTTT. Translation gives CASSDWTGGTANEKLFF.

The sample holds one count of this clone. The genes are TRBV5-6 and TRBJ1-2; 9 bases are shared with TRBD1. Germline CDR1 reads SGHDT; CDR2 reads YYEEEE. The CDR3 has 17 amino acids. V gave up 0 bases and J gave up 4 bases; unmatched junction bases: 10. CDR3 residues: CASSLGDRDLGSYGYTF. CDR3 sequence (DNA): TGTGCCAGCAGCTTGGGGGACAGGGATTTAGGAAGCTATGGCTACACCTTC. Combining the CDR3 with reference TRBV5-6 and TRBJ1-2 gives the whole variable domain DAGVTQSPTHLIKTRGQQVTLRCSPKSGHDTVSWYQQALGQGPQFIFQYYEEEERQRGNFPDRFSGHQFPNYSSELNVNALLLGDSALYLCASSLGDRDLGSYGYTFGSGTRLTVV.

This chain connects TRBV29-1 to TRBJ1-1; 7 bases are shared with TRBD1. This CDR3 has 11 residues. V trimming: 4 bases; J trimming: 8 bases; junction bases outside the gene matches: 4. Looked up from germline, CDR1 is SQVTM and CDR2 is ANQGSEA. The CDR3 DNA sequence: TGCAGCGTTGGACAGGGAAGGGAAGCTTTCTTT. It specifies CSVGQGREAFF.

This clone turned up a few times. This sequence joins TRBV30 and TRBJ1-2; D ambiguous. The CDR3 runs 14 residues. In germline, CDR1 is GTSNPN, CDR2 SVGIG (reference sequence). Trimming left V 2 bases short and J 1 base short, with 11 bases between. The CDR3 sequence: CAWSTAAFNYGYTF. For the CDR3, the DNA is TGTGCCTGGAGTACCGCAGCCTTTAACTATGGCTACACCTTC. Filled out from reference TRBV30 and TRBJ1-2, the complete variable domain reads SQTIHQWPATLVQPVGSPLSLECTVEGTSNPNLYWYRQAAGRGLQLLFYSVGIGQISSEVPQNLSASRPQDRQFILSSKKLLLSDSGFYLCAWSTAAFNYGYTFGSGTRLTVV.

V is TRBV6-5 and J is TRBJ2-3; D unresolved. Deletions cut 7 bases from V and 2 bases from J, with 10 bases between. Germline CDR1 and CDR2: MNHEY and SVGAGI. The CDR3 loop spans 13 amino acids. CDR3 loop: CASTGFNTDTQYF. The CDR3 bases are TGTGCCAGCACTGGCTTTAACACAGATACGCAGTATTTT.

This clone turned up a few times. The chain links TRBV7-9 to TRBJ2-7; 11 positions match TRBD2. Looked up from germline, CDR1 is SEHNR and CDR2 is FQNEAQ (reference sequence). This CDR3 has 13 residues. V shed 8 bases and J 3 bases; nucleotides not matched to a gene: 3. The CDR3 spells CASQLAGDYEQYF. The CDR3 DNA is TGTGCCAGCCAACTAGCGGGGGACTACGAGCAGTACTTC.

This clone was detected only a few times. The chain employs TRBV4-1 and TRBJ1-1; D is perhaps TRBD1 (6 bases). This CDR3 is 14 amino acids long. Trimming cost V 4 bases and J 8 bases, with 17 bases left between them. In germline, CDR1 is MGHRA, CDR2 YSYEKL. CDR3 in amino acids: CASSLWDTGTEAFF. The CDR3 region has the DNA TGCGCCAGCAGCCTTTGGGATACCGGGACAGAAGCTTTCTTT.

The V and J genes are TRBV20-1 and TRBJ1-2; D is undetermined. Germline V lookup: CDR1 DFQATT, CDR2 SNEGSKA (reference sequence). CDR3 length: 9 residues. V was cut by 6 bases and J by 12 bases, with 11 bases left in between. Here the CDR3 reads CSARETHTF. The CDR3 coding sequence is TGCAGTGCGCGGGAAACCCACACCTTC.

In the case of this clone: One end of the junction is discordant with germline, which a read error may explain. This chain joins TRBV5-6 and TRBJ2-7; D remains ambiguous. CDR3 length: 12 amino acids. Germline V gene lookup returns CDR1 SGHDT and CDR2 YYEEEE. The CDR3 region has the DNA TGTGCCAGCAGCTTGTATTCTGGGGTCCCTCTCTTC. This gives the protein CASSLYSGVPLF.

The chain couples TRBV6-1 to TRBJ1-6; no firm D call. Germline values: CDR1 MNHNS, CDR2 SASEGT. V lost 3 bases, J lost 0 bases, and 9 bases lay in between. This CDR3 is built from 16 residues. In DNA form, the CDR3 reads TGTGCCAGCAGTGACGGCAGGAGCTCCTATAATTCACCCCTCCACTTT. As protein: CASSDGRSSYNSPLHF.

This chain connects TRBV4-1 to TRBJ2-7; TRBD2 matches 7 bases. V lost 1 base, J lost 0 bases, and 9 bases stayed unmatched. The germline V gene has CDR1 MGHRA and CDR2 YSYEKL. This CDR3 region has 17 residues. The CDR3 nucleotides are TGCGCCAGCAGCCAAGGTGGCGGGAGAATCAGCTCCTACGAGCAGTACTTC. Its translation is CASSQGGGRISSYEQYF.

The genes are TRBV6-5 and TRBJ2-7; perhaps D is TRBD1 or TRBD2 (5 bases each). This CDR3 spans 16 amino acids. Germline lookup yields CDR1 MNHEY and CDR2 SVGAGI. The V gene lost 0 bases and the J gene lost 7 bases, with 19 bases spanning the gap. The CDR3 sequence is CASSYSYGVGPMEQYF. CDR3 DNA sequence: TGTGCCAGCAGTTACTCATACGGAGTGGGACCTATGGAGCAGTACTTC.

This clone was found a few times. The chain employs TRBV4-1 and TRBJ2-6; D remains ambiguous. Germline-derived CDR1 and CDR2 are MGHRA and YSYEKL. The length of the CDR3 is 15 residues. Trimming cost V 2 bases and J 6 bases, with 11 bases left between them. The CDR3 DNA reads TGCGCCAGCAGCCAACATCGTCTGGAGGCCAACGTCCTGACTTTC. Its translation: CASSQHRLEANVLTF.

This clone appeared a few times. The CDR3 bases are TGTGCCAGCAGCCCAATTCCTTCCCTAGCGGGAGTTTACGAGCAGTACTTC. Its protein product is CASSPIPSLAGVYEQYF. V and J are TRBV7-2 and TRBJ2-7; TRBD2 aligns across 10 bases. The CDR3 is 17 residues long. With 5 bases clipped from V and 4 bases from J, the junction kept 14 bases outside the gene matches. Germline assignment: CDR1 SGHTA and CDR2 FQGNSA. The entire variable domain, with the rest obtained from reference TRBV7-2 and TRBJ2-7, is as follows: GAGVSQSPSNKVTEKGKDVELRCDPISGHTALYWYRQSLGQGLEFLIYFQGNSAPDKSGLPSDRFSAERTGGSVSTLTIQRTQQEDSAVYLCASSPIPSLAGVYEQYFGPGTRLTVT.

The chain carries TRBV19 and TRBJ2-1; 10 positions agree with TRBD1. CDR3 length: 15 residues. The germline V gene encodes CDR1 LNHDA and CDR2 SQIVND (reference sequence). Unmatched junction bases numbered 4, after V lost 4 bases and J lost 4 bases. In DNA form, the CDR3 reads TGTGCCAGTAGTACGACAGGGGGCGCGTACAATGAGCAGTTCTTC. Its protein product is CASSTTGGAYNEQFF.

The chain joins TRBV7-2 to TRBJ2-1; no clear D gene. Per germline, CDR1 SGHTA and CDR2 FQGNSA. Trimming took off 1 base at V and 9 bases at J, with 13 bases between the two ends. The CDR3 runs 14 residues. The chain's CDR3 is CASSLDRSSGEQFF. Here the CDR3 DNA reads TGTGCCAGCAGCTTAGATAGGTCCTCCGGTGAGCAGTTCTTC.

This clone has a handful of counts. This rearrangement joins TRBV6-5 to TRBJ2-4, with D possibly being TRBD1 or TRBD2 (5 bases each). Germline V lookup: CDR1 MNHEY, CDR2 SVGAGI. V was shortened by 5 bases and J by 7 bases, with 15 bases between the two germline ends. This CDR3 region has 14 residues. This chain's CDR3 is CASSTFGTTNIQYF. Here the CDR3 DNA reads TGTGCCAGCAGTACCTTCGGGACCACCAACATTCAGTACTTC.

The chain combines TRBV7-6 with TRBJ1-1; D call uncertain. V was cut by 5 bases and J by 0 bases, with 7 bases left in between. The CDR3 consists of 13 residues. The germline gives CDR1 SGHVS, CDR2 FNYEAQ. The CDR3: CASSNQVNTEAFF. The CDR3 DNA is TGTGCCAGCAGCAATCAGGTGAACACTGAAGCTTTCTTT.

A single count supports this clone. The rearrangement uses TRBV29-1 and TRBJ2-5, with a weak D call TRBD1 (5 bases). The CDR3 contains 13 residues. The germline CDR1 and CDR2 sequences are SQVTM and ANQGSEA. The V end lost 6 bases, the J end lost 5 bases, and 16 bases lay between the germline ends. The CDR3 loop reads CSVHGRAYETQYF. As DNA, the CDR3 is TGCAGCGTCCATGGCAGGGCGTACGAGACCCAGTACTTC.

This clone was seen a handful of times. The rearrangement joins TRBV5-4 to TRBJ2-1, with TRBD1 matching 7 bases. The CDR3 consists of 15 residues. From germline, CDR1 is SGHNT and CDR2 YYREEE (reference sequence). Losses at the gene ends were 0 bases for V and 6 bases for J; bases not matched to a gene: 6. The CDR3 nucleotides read TGTGCCAGCAGCTTGGCCCGGGACAGAACCAATGAGCAGTTCTTC. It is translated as CASSLARDRTNEQFF.

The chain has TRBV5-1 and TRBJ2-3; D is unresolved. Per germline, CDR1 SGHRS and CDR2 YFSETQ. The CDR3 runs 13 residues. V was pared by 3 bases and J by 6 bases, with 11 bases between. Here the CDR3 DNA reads TGCGCCAGCAGCTCCCGGGCACCCGATACGCAGTATTTT. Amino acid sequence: CASSSRAPDTQYF.

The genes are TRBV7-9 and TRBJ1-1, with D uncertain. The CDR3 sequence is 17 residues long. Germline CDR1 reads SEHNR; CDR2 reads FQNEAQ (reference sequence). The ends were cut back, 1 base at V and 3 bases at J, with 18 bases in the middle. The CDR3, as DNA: TGTGCCAGCAGCTTAGACGGCGGTTCTGGGCCTTACACTGAAGCTTTCTTT. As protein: CASSLDGGSGPYTEAFF.

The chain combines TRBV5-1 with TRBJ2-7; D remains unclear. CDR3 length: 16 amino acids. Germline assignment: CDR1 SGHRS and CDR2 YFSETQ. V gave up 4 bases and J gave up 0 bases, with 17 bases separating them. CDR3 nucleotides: TGCGCCAGCAGCGGCGTTTCGGTGAGGAGCTCCTACGAGCAGTACTTC. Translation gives CASSGVSVRSSYEQYF.

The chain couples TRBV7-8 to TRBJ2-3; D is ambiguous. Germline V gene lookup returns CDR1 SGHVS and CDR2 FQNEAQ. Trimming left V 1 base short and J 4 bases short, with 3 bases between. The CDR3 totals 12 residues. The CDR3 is CASSLGPDTQYF. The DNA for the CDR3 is TGTGCCAGCAGCTTAGGCCCAGATACGCAGTATTTT.

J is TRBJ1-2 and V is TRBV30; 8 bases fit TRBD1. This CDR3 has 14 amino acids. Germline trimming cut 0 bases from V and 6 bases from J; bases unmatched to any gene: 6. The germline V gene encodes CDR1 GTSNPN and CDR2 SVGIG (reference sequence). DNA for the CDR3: TGTGCCTGGAGTGTACCCCAGGGGGCGAATGGCTACACCTTC. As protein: CAWSVPQGANGYTF.

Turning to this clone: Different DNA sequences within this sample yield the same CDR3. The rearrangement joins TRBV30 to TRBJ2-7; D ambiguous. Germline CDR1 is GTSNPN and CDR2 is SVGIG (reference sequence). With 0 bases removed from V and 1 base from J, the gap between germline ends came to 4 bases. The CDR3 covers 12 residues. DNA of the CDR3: TGTGCCTGGAGTGTATCATCCTACGAGCAGTACTTC. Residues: CAWSVSSYEQYF.

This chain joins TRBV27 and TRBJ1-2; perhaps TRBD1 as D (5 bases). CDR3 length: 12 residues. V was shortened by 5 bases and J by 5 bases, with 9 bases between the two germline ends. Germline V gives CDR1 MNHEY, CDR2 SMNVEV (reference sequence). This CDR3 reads CASSPTGYGYTF. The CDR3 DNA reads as TGTGCCAGCAGTCCAACAGGTTATGGCTACACCTTC.

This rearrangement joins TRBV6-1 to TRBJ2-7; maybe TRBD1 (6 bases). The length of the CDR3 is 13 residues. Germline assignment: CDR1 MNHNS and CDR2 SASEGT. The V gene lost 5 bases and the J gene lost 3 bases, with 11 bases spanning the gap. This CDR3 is CASSWTEDYEQYF. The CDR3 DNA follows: TGTGCCAGCAGTTGGACAGAAGACTACGAGCAGTACTTC.

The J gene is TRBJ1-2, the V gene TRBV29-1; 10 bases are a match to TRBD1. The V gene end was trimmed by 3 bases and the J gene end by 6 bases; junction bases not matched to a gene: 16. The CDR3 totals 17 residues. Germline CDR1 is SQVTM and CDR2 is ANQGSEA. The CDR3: CSVDGKGSTGGDDGYTF. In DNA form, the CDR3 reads TGCAGCGTTGACGGGAAGGGCTCGACAGGGGGCGATGATGGCTACACCTTC. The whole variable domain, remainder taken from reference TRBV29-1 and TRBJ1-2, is SAVISQKPSRDICQRGTSLTIQCQVDSQVTMMFWYRQQPGQSLTLIATANQGSEATYESGFVIDKFPISRPNLTFSTLTVSNMSPEDSSIYLCSVDGKGSTGGDDGYTFGSGTRLTVV.

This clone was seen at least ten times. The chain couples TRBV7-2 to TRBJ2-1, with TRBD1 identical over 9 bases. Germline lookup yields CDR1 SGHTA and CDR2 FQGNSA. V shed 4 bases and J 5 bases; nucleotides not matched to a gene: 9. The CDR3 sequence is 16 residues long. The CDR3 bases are TGTGCCAGCAGCTCCGGGACAGGGAATCACCACAATGAGCAGTTCTTC. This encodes CASSSGTGNHHNEQFF.

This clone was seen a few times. CDR3 nucleotides: TGTGCCAGCAGCGCGGGACTAGGGCAGTTCTTC. Its protein product is CASSAGLGQFF. The chain employs TRBV7-3 and TRBJ2-1; 8 bases map to TRBD2. CDR3 length: 11 amino acids. The J segment lost 12 bases and the V segment lost 5 bases, leaving 3 bases of the junction unmatched. In germline, CDR1 is SGHTA, CDR2 FQGTGA.